The clone carrying this T cell receptor beta chain was seen only a few times. Its antigen remains unknown. This CDR3 has 16 amino acids. In germline, CDR1 is SGHVS, CDR2 FNYEAQ. The V gene end was trimmed by 5 bases and the J gene end by 6 bases; junction bases not matched to a gene: 14. The data originate from a study of response to subunit inactivated influenza vaccine. Study-wide results and limits: The authors offered the suggestion that each seasonal influenza vaccination recruits few new T cells.

MiXCR, run by TCRdb on the RT-PCR reads, gives a single entry per CDR3 protein. The sample records 860,000 or so distinct CDR3 sequences, 21% being singletons. The chain couples TRBV7-6 to TRBJ2-3, with 7 bases aligning to TRBD1. Sequenced material: PBMCs from blood, taken more than 4 days after vaccination. The source is a man aged 45-60 years who received an inactivated influenza vaccine. CDR3 in amino acids: CASSARDSPSGDTQYF. CDR3 DNA sequence: TGTGCCAGCAGCGCAAGGGACAGCCCCTCCGGGGATACGCAGTATTTT.